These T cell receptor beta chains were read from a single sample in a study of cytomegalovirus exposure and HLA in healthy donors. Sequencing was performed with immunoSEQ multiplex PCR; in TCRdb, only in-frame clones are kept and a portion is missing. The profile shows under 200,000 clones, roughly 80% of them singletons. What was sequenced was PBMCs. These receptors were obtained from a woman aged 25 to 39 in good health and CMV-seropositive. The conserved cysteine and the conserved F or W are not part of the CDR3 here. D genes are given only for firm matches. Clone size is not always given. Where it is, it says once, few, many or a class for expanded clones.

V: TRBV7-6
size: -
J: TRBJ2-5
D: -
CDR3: ASAWTTSETQY

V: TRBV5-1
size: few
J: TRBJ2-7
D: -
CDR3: ASSLEGGVGYEQY

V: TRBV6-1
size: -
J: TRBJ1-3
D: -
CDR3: ASRVQGSSGNTIY

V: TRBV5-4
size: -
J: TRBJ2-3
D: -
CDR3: ASSLSSTDTQY

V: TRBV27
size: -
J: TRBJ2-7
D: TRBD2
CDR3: ASSLTSGNYEQY

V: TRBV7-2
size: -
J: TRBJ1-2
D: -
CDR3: ASSQLSGYGYT

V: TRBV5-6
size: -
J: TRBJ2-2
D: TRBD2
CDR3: ASFSLDILAGDTGELF

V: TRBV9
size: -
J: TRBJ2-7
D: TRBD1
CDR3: ASSPLTGVVYEQY

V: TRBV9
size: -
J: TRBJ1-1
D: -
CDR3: ASSVDRNTEAF

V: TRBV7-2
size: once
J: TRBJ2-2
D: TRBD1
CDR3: ASSSDRVSTGELF

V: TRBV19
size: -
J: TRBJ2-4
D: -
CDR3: ASSRSRNIQY

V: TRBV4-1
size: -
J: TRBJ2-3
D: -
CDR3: ASSLSGKITDTQY

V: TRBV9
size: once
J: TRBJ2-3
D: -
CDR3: ASSSGGHGTDTQY

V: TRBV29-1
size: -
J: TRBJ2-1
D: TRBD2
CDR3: SVRSSGSLF

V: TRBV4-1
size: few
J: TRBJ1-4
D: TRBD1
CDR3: ASSRLRQDRVTNEKLF

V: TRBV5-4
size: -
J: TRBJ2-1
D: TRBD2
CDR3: ASSLDPSGEQF

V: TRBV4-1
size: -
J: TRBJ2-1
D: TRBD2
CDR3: ASSQAASGGANEQF

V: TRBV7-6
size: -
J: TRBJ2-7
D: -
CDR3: ASSLQGLAYEQY

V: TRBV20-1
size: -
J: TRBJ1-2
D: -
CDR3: SARRGYGYT

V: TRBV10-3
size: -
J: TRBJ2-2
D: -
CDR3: AISEFTGPITGELF